This T cell receptor (beta chain) was identified in a study of identifying expanded T cells in peripheral blood. The protocol was immunoSEQ multiplex PCR, while the TCRdb copy is restricted to in-frame clones and leaves out a portion. The table records 75,000 to 90,000 clones, 70% to 90% of them present only once. Collection occurred without any documented infections or immune events in donors. Per the germline V gene, CDR1 is GTSNPN and CDR2 is SVGIG (reference sequence). The CDR3 totals 14 residues. V gave up 3 bases and J gave up 5 bases, with 14 bases separating them. As for this clone: Its antigen is not known.

Study findings and constraints: Technical replicates showed approximately 1.2 changed clones; roughly two weeks 15 to 20; four weeks 19. Across healthy donors, higher total template counts meant significantly greater approximately two-week count variance.

V and J are TRBV30 and TRBJ1-5; D not certain. Material: blood. This clonotype originated in a person aged 18 to 75 in good health. The CDR3 is CAWSRTGLDQPQHF. Here the CDR3 DNA reads TGTGCCTGGAGCCGGACGGGGTTAGATCAGCCCCAGCATTTT.